The clone carrying this T cell receptor (beta chain) was seen once. The amount of total RNA extracted per sample was at least 5.5 micrograms. This entry comes from a study of blood T cells in healthy people across ages. The V end lost 3 bases, the J end lost 7 bases, and 19 bases lay between the germline ends. The germline CDR1 and CDR2 sequences are MNHNS and SASEGT. The CDR3 has 17 amino acids. PCR was performed a second time for about 6 to 11 cycles using a sample-barcoded 5' primer and a J-beta primer mix. TCRdb passed the 5' RACE reads through MiXCR, listing each CDR3 protein once. The sample comprises 700,000 to 950,000 distinct CDR3 sequences, 58% of which are singletons, and about 20% rests with the top ten.

The V gene is TRBV6-1, the J gene TRBJ1-6; D is ambiguous. The sequencing sample was made of blood. This receptor was taken from a man aged 25-45 years in good health. The chain's CDR3 is CASSDRINRAANSPLHF. The CDR3 nucleotides are TGTGCCAGCAGTGACAGGATTAATCGGGCTGCGAATTCACCCCTCCACTTT.